Below, 14 T cell receptor beta chains from the same sample are listed, as sequenced in a study of blood T cell repertoires in COVID-19 (dated by TCRdb to the early 2020s). Library method: the immunoSEQ multiplex PCR assay. The source is immuneACCESS, and TCRdb retained only in-frame sequences with V and J called. Part of the clones is not carried over; for the studies checked, unresolved V genes explain less than half of this, and the remainder is unexplained. Present in this sample are about 340,000 clones, about 83% of which were seen just once. Under 3% of the sample rests with the top ten. The sequenced sample consisted of peripheral blood. Receptors originate from a man aged 25 to 40 with active or convalescent COVID-19.

This sequence joins TRBV19 and TRBJ1-3; D is unresolved. Germline V lookup: CDR1 LNHDA, CDR2 SQIVND (reference sequence). The length of the CDR3 is 15 residues. Trimming took off 3 bases at V and 4 bases at J, with 13 bases between the two ends. Here the CDR3 reads CASSMVYMPGNTIYF. The DNA of the CDR3 is TGTGCCAGTAGTATGGTTTACATGCCGGGAAACACCATATATTTT. Full variable domain (outside the CDR3, taken from reference TRBV19 and TRBJ1-3): DGGITQSPKYLFRKEGQNVTLSCEQNLNHDAMYWYRQDPGQGLRLIYYSQIVNDFQKGDIAEGYSVSREKKESFPLTVTSAQKNPTAFYLCASSMVYMPGNTIYFGEGSWLTVV.

The chain carries TRBV29-1 and TRBJ1-5; tentative D call: TRBD1 (6 bases). Trimming took 0 bases from V and 2 from J, leaving 8 bases between them. CDR3 size: 14 residues. Germline V gene data show CDR1 as SQVTM and CDR2 as ANQGSEA. The CDR3 reads CSVEDPGGNQPQHF. In DNA form, the CDR3 reads TGCAGCGTTGAAGACCCAGGGGGCAATCAGCCCCAGCATTTT.

The rearrangement links TRBV19 to TRBJ1-5; 10 positions match TRBD1. V was clipped by 6 bases and J by 8 bases; unmatched bases: 4. CDR3 size: 13 residues. The V gene's germline CDR1 is LNHDA and CDR2 SQIVND (reference sequence). CDR3 DNA: TGTGCCAGTAGGACAGGGGGCCGTGAGCCCCAGCATTTT. Residues: CASRTGGREPQHF.

DNA of the CDR3: TGTGCCATCAGTGAGACAGGGAGGGGGGTCGCTCAGTACTTC. This translates into CAISETGRGVAQYF. This rearrangement joins TRBV10-3 to TRBJ2-4; possibly TRBD2 for D (7 bases). Trimming left V 2 bases short and J 12 bases short, with 17 bases between. Germline V gene lookup returns CDR1 ENHRY and CDR2 SYGVKD. The CDR3 runs to 14 residues.

The J gene is TRBJ2-7, the V gene TRBV6-5; 9 nucleotides align to TRBD2. CDR1 MNHEY and CDR2 SVGAGI come from the germline V gene. V shed 11 bases, J shed 5 bases, and the junction held 10 bases outside the gene matches. The CDR3 is made up of 13 amino acids. The CDR3, as DNA: TGTGCCGTTGGGGGACTAGCATCGAACGAGCAGTACTTC. This sequence encodes CAVGGLASNEQYF.

The gene calls are TRBV9 and TRBJ2-2, with D possibly TRBD2 on 5 matching bases. From germline, CDR1 is SGDLS and CDR2 YYNGEE. Trimming pared 4 bases from V and 1 base from J, leaving 14 bases between. The CDR3 loop spans 16 amino acids. The CDR3 nucleotides read TGTGCCAGCAGCACGGCGAGGGCTATGAACACCGGGGAGCTGTTTTTT. It encodes CASSTARAMNTGELFF. The whole variable domain, remainder taken from reference TRBV9 and TRBJ2-2, is DSGVTQTPKHLITATGQRVTLRCSPRSGDLSVYWYQQSLDQGLQFLIQYYNGEERAKGNILERFSAQQFPDLHSELNLSSLELGDSALYFCASSTARAMNTGELFFGEGSRLTVL.

There are a few counts of this clone. The chain links TRBV7-3 to TRBJ1-2; possible D gene TRBD1, 6 bases. The V gene's germline CDR1 is SGHTA and CDR2 FQGTGA. Trimming took 6 bases from V and 7 from J, leaving 12 bases between them. This CDR3 spans 12 amino acids. The CDR3 region has the DNA TGTGCCAGCAGGGGACACTCTACTGGCTACACCTTC. Residues: CASRGHSTGYTF.

The chain is built from TRBV19 and TRBJ1-5; 7 bases match TRBD1. Germline loops: CDR1 LNHDA, CDR2 SQIVND (reference sequence). The CDR3 has 15 amino acids. The junction had 5 bases not matched to a gene; V was cut back by 6 bases and J by 0 bases. The CDR3 spells CASSVWDSSNQPQHF. CDR3 coding DNA: TGTGCCAGTAGCGTATGGGACAGTAGCAATCAGCCCCAGCATTTT.

This clone came up a few times. CDR3 sequence (DNA): TGTGCCAGCAGCTTATGGGCCCCATCCGCCTCTGGAAACACCATATATTTT. Translated, it gives CASSLWAPSASGNTIYF. The V gene is TRBV7-3, the J gene TRBJ1-3; D unclear. CDR1 is SGHTA and CDR2 is FQGTGA in the germline V gene. V lost 2 bases and J 0 bases, leaving 14 bases between the germline ends. The CDR3 spans 17 residues.

The rearrangement links TRBV4-1 to TRBJ1-6; 9 bases match TRBD1. The length of the CDR3 is 15 residues. CDR1 is MGHRA and CDR2 is YSYEKL in the germline V gene. With V trimmed by 6 bases and J by 9 bases, 9 bases remained unmatched. CDR3 protein: CASRGTGFGISPLHF. The DNA for the CDR3 is TGCGCCAGCAGAGGGACAGGGTTCGGGATTTCACCCCTCCACTTT.

The chain couples TRBV12-3 or TRBV12-4 to TRBJ1-1; D remains unclear. The CDR3 loop spans 13 amino acids. V lost 7 bases to trimming and J lost 4 bases, with 13 bases between them. The CDR3 protein is CASTVPEGTEAFF. In DNA form, the CDR3 reads TGTGCCAGCACAGTTCCTGAGGGCACTGAAGCTTTCTTT.

This chain joins TRBV5-1 and TRBJ2-1, with TRBD1 matching 7 bases. With 3 bases clipped from V and 4 bases from J, the junction kept 1 base outside the gene matches. Germline assignment: CDR1 SGHRS and CDR2 YFSETQ. The CDR3 has 13 amino acids. The CDR3: CASSSGQYNEQFF. In nucleotides, the CDR3 is TGCGCCAGCAGCTCGGGACAGTACAATGAGCAGTTCTTC.

About this clone itself: Other DNA sequences in the sample encode the same CDR3. This chain joins TRBV7-2 and TRBJ1-6, with D perhaps TRBD1 (5 bases). With 1 base removed from V and 9 bases from J, the gap between germline ends came to 10 bases. CDR1 and CDR2 from the germline V gene are SGHTA and FQGNSA. The CDR3 extends over 14 amino acids. The CDR3 loop is CASSLVDRGSPLHF. The CDR3 DNA is TGTGCCAGCAGCTTAGTGGATAGGGGTTCACCCCTCCACTTT. The full variable domain, in which reference TRBV7-2 and TRBJ1-6 provide the parts outside the CDR3, is GAGVSQSPSNKVTEKGKDVELRCDPISGHTALYWYRQSLGQGLEFLIYFQGNSAPDKSGLPSDRFSAERTGGSVSTLTIQRTQQEDSAVYLCASSLVDRGSPLHFGNGTRLTVT.

The chain is built from TRBV6-5 and TRBJ2-7, with 8 bases lining up with TRBD2. Trimming took 6 bases from V and 8 from J; bases not matched to a gene: 12. This CDR3 region has 14 residues. CDR1 and CDR2 from the germline V gene are MNHEY and SVGAGI. This chain's CDR3 is CASSLLAEPSQQYF. CDR3 in DNA: TGTGCCAGCAGCCTACTAGCGGAACCTTCCCAGCAGTACTTC.